The present T cell receptor beta chain was sequenced within a study of T cells in Graves' hyperthyroidism and ophthalmopathy. RNA transcripts provided the source from which TCR beta CDR3 regions were amplified. Initially, a first-round RT-PCR of the TCR CDR3 employed the HTBI primer set. TCRdb reprocessed the multiplex PCR reads with MiXCR, giving one entry per CDR3 protein. The sample carries roughly 800,000 distinct CDR3 sequences, over 35% recorded once. Study conclusions and caveats: Among clonotypes expanded in thyroid above 0.001, most were also found in blood. Ophthalmopathy, as predicted by the model, came a median 6.5 months after the prediction.

Comment on this clonotype: Its antigen is unknown.

Trimming removed 5 bases from V and 2 bases from J; junction bases left unmatched: 10. There are 16 residues in the CDR3. Per the germline V gene, CDR1 is SGHVS and CDR2 is FQNEAQ. The receptor was derived from a young man with Graves' hyperthyroidism. Sequenced material: blood. The chain is built from TRBV7-8 and TRBJ1-2; 8 positions match TRBD1. The CDR3 reads CASSVRTGTVNYGYTF. The CDR3 DNA reads TGTGCCAGCAGCGTCAGGACAGGGACAGTCAACTATGGCTACACCTTC. Full variable domain (missing parts from reference TRBV7-8 and TRBJ1-2): GAGVSQSPRYKVAKRGQDVALRCDPISGHVSLFWYQQALGQGPEFLTYFQNEAQLDKSGLPSDRFFAERPEGSVSTLKIQRTQQEDSAVYLCASSVRTGTVNYGYTFGSGTRLTVV.